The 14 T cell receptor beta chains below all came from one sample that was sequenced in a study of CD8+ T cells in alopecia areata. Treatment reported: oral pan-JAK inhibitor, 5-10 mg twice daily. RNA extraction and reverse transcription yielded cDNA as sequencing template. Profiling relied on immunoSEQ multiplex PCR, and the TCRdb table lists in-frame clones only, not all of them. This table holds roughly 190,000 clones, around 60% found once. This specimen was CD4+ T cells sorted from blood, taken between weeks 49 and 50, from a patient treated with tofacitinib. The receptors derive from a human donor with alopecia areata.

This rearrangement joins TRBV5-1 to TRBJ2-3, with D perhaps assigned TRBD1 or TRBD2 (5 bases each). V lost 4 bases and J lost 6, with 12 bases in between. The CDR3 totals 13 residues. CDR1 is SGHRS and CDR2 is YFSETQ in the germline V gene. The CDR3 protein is CASSGGHSDTQYF. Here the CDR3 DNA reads TGCGCCAGCAGCGGAGGACATTCCGATACGCAGTATTTT.

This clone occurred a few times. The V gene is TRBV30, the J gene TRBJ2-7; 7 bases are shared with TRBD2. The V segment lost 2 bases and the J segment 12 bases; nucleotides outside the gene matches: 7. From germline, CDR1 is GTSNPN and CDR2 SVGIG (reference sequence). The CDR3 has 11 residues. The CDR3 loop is CAWSKTSFLYF. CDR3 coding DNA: TGTGCCTGGAGTAAGACTAGCTTTCTGTACTTC.

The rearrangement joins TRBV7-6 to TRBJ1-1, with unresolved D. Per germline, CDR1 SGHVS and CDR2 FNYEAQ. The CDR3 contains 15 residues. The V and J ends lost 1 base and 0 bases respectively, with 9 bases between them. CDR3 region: CASSLEGSMNTEAFF. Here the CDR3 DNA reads TGTGCCAGCAGCTTAGAGGGCAGCATGAACACTGAAGCTTTCTTT.

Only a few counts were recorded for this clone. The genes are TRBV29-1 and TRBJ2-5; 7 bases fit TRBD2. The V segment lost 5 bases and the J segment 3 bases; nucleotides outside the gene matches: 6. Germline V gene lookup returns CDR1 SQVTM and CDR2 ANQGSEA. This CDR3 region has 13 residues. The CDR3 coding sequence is TGCAGCGTTCGGGGGGTATTAGAAGAGACCCAGTACTTC. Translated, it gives CSVRGVLEETQYF. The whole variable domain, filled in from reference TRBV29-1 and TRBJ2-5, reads SAVISQKPSRDICQRGTSLTIQCQVDSQVTMMFWYRQQPGQSLTLIATANQGSEATYESGFVIDKFPISRPNLTFSTLTVSNMSPEDSSIYLCSVRGVLEETQYFGPGTRLLVL.

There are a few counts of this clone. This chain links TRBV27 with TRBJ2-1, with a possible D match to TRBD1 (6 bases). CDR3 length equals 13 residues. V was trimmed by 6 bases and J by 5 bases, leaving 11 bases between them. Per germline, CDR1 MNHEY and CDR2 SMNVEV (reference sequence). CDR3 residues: CASRRTVDNEQFF. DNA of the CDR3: TGTGCCAGCAGGAGGACAGTGGACAATGAGCAGTTCTTC.

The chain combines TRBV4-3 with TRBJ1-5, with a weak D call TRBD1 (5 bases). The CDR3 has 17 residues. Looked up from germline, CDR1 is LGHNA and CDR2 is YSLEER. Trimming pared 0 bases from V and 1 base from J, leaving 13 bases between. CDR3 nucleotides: TGCGCCAGCAGCCAAGATGCCGGGGGACTGAGCAATCAGCCCCAGCATTTT. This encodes CASSQDAGGLSNQPQHF.

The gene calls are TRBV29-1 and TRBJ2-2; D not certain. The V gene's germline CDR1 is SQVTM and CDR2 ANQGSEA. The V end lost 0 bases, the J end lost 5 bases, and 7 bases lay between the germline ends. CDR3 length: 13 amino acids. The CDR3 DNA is TGCAGCGTTGAAGATCGCGGAACCGGGGAGCTGTTTTTT. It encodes CSVEDRGTGELFF.

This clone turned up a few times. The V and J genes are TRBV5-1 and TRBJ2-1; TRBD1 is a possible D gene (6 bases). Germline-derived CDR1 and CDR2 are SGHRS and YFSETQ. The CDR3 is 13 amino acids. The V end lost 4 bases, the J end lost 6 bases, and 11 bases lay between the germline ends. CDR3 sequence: CASSTPQGNEQFF. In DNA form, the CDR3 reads TGCGCCAGCAGCACCCCACAGGGCAATGAGCAGTTCTTC.

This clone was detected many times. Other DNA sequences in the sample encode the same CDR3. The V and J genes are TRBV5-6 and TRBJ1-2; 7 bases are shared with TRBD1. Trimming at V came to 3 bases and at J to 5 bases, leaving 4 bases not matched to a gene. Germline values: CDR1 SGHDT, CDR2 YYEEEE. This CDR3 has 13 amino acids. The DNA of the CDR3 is TGTGCCAGCAGCTACGGGACAGAGTATGGCTACACCTTC. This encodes CASSYGTEYGYTF.

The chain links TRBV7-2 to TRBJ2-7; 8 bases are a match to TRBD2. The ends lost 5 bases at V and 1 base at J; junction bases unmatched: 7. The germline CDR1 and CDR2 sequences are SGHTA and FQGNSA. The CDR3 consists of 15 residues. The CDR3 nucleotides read TGTGCCAGCAGCACGAGCGGGGGCTTATCCTACGAGCAGTACTTC. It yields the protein CASSTSGGLSYEQYF. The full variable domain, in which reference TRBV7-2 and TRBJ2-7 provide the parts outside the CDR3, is GAGVSQSPSNKVTEKGKDVELRCDPISGHTALYWYRQSLGQGLEFLIYFQGNSAPDKSGLPSDRFSAERTGGSVSTLTIQRTQQEDSAVYLCASSTSGGLSYEQYFGPGTRLTVT.

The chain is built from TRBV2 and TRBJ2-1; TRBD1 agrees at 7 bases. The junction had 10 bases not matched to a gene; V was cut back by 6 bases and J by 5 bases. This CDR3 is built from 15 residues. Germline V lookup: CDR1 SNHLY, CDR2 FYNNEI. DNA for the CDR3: TGTGCCAGCAGACCCGGGACAGCACCGGACAATGAGCAGTTCTTC. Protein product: CASRPGTAPDNEQFF.

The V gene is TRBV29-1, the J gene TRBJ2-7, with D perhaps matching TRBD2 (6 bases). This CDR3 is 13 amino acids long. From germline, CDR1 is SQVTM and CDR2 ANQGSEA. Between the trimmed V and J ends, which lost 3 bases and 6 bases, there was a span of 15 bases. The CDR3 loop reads CSVDSPPAGEQYF. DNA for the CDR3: TGCAGCGTTGATTCGCCCCCAGCGGGCGAGCAGTACTTC.

The chain's CDR3 is CASSVYGGTGETQYF. The CDR3 DNA is TGTGCCAGCAGCGTATATGGGGGAACGGGAGAGACCCAGTACTTC. This chain uses TRBV9 with TRBJ2-5; D tentatively fits TRBD1 or TRBD2 (5 bases each). The CDR3 has 15 residues. Trimming cost V 1 base and J 4 bases, with 14 bases left between them. The germline V gene has CDR1 SGDLS and CDR2 YYNGEE.

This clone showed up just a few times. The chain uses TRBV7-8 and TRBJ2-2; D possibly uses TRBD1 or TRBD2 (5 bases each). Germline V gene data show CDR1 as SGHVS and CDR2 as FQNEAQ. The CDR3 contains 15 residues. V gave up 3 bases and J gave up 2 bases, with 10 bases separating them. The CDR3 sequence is CASSFSGTNTGELFF. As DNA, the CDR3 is TGTGCCAGCAGCTTTTCCGGGACCAACACCGGGGAGCTGTTTTTT.